The 10 T cell receptor beta chains in this list originate from one sample, sequenced in a study of T-cell reconstitution after alpha-beta-depleted transplantation in children (dated by TCRdb to 2016 to 2018). The library was prepared using PCR. The sequencer was an Illumina HiSeq 2500. TCR library preparation used molecular barcoding, with unique molecular identifiers applied to normalize quantification of the TCRbeta repertoire. TCRdb handled the public reads itself, with Q25 trimming in fastp and clone calling in MiXCR, and kept productive beta chains. Identical CDR3 proteins give one entry, which carries the most common genes and DNA. Across this sample there are fewer than 550,000 distinct CDR3 sequences, with 9.5% to 12% seen only once. Together, the top ten hold 14% of the sample. The sample's treatment or condition label, decoded: allogeneic hematopoietic cell transplantation with graft depleted of TCRalphabeta T cells and CD19 B cells.

Material: PBMCs, mostly from graft donor cells, obtained 180 days after TCRalphabeta/CD19-depleted stem cell transplant. These receptors were obtained from a female patient aged 2-15 years who had a stem cell transplant for aplastic anemia, so the T cells may come from the graft donor.

This chain joins TRBV6-5 and TRBJ2-3; 7 bases are a match to TRBD1. CDR3 length: 14 residues. CDR1 is MNHEY and CDR2 is SVGAGI in the germline V gene. The V gene end was trimmed by 2 bases and the J gene end by 5 bases; junction bases not matched to a gene: 4. The CDR3 DNA reads TGTGCCAGCAGTTACGACAGGGTAGGAGATACGCAGTATTTT. It specifies CASSYDRVGDTQYF.

This clonotype was recorded a few times. This sequence joins TRBV19 and TRBJ2-2, with 13 bases that match TRBD2. Germline CDR1 is LNHDA and CDR2 is SQIVND (reference sequence). The ends lost 4 bases at V and 5 bases at J; junction bases unmatched: 4. The CDR3 length is 16 residues. This CDR3 is CASSTGTSGKTGELFF. The CDR3 region has the DNA TGTGCCAGTAGTACCGGGACTAGCGGGAAAACCGGGGAGCTGTTTTTT.

This clonotype was counted only a few times. V usage is TRBV20-1 and J usage is TRBJ2-5; no clear D. The CDR3 runs 11 residues. Trimming removed 3 bases at V and 5 bases at J, with 7 bases between. The V gene's germline CDR1 is DFQATT and CDR2 SNEGSKA (reference sequence). DNA of the CDR3: TGCAGTGCTAGTATTGCGGAGACCCAGTACTTC. It translates to CSASIAETQYF.

Many counts were recorded for this clonotype. The chain uses TRBV11-2 and TRBJ2-1; the match to TRBD1 covers 9 bases. The germline gives CDR1 SGHAT, CDR2 FQNNGV. The CDR3 contains 11 residues. V shed 2 bases and J 14 bases; nucleotides not matched to a gene: 1. This chain's CDR3 is CASSLRDREFF. As DNA, the CDR3 is TGTGCCAGCAGCTTAAGGGACAGGGAGTTCTTC.

This clonotype was seen a handful of times. The V and J genes are TRBV12-3 or TRBV12-4 and TRBJ1-6; D ambiguous. Trimming removed 3 bases at V and 16 bases at J, with 19 bases between. The CDR3 is 14 amino acids. The CDR3 DNA reads TGTGCCAGCAGTTTTGGGAGGGCCAGCTGGGAACTCCACTTT. Translation gives CASSFGRASWELHF.

The chain combines TRBV6-5 with TRBJ1-1; possibly TRBD1 for D (6 bases). V lost 7 bases, J lost 1 base, and 13 bases lay in between. CDR3 size: 14 residues. The germline V gene has CDR1 MNHEY and CDR2 SVGAGI. The CDR3 loop is CASILQGPNTEAFF. Written as DNA, the CDR3 is TGTGCCAGCATTTTACAGGGACCGAACACTGAAGCTTTCTTT.

This clonotype was counted a few times. The chain carries TRBV6-2 or TRBV6-3 and TRBJ2-5; TRBD2 matches at 11 bases. The CDR3 contains 17 residues. V lost 6 bases to trimming and J lost 8 bases; unmatched junction nucleotides: 17. Germline V gene sequence: CDR1 MNHEY, CDR2 SVGEGT. CDR3 DNA sequence: TGTGCCAGCAGCCGCGGTTTAGCGGGAGGGCCTTTTGATACCCAGTACTTC. Encoded protein: CASSRGLAGGPFDTQYF.

This clonotype was seen ten or more times. This chain joins TRBV12-3 or TRBV12-4 and TRBJ2-1; TRBD2 aligns across 11 bases. V shed 8 bases, J shed 5 bases, and the junction held 8 bases outside the gene matches. This CDR3 has 15 residues. The CDR3 bases are TGTGCCAGCTCTCTCACTAGCGGGAGTCACAATGAGCAGTTCTTC. Translated: CASSLTSGSHNEQFF.

The chain employs TRBV25-1 and TRBJ2-5; D is unclear. The CDR3 length is 10 residues. Looked up from germline, CDR1 is MGHDK and CDR2 is SYGVNS. V was pared by 9 bases and J by 5 bases, with 7 bases between. In DNA, the CDR3 is TGTGCCAGTGCCAGGGAGACCCAGTACTTC. Translation: CASARETQYF. The full variable domain, with the rest looked up from reference TRBV25-1 and TRBJ2-5, is EADIYQTPRYLVIGTGKKITLECSQTMGHDKMYWYQQDPGMELHLIHYSYGVNSTEKGDLSSESTVSRIRTEHFPLTLESARPSHTSQYLCASARETQYFGPGTRLLVL.

The chain uses TRBV7-2 and TRBJ1-5, with 8 bases fitting TRBD1. Trimming at V came to 3 bases and at J to 2 bases, leaving 6 bases not matched to a gene. The CDR3 covers 16 residues. Germline V gives CDR1 SGHTA, CDR2 FQGNSA. The CDR3 coding sequence is TGTGCCAGCAGCTTGGACAGGGTCTCTGGCAATCAGCCCCAGCATTTT. Translated: CASSLDRVSGNQPQHF. The full variable domain, its missing parts supplied by reference TRBV7-2 and TRBJ1-5, is GAGVSQSPSNKVTEKGKDVELRCDPISGHTALYWYRQSLGQGLEFLIYFQGNSAPDKSGLPSDRFSAERTGGSVSTLTIQRTQQEDSAVYLCASSLDRVSGNQPQHFGDGTRLSIL.